This TCR beta chain derives from a study of blood T cell repertoires in COVID-19. Study-wide background: Some COVID-19 samples were acute and others convalescent; all came from the United States, Italy and Spain. The cDNA or gDNA used as material had been derived from T cells, B-cell-depleted T cells, or PBMCs.

All enrollees were roughly 18 to 90 years old and from 20 to 25 US areas. Which cohort a participant joined came from the clinical history participants gave. Sequencing used immunoSEQ multiplex PCR; TCRdb keeps in-frame clones, though not all of them. This sample has some 140,000 clones; 84% occur once, and the top ten carry around 5.5%. This clone appeared a few times. The CDR3 has 15 amino acids. After removal of 5 bases from V and 5 bases from J, the junction contained 8 bases not matched to a gene. CDR1 LGHDT and CDR2 YNNKEL come from the germline V gene (reference sequence). The receptor comes from a man between 35 and 55 years old with acute COVID-19. This chain links TRBV3-1 (or the pseudogene TRBV3-2) with TRBJ2-3; 9 bases align to TRBD1. The sequenced sample consisted of PBMCs or T cells enriched from blood (not recorded which). The CDR3 protein is CASSDRTGDLDTQYF. The CDR3 DNA is TGTGCCAGCAGCGACCGGACAGGGGACCTAGATACGCAGTATTTT.